This T cell receptor beta chain comes out of a study of cytomegalovirus exposure and HLA in healthy donors. Whole-study results and caveats: The majority of TCR sequences were rare, yet some public TCRs appeared in many donors.

In the case of this clone: The antigen is not known.

The CDR3 sequence is 15 residues long. Germline values: CDR1 SNHLY, CDR2 FYNNEI. In the PCR, 60 Vbeta and 13 Jbeta primers were used. Clones were sequenced by immunoSEQ multiplex PCR, and TCRdb holds only the in-frame ones, with some missing. The sample has roughly 90,000 clones, roughly 80% seen once. The rearrangement joins TRBV2 to TRBJ2-3; D uncertain. The closer fit of TRBJ1-5 to the DNA end suggests the J call may be wrong. The receptor's source is a woman aged 40 to 50 in good health and CMV-seropositive. The source material was PBMCs. This CDR3 is CASSEESGRIDTQHF. In nucleotides, the CDR3 is TGTGCCAGCAGTGAAGAGAGCGGGAGAATAGATACGCAGCATTTT.